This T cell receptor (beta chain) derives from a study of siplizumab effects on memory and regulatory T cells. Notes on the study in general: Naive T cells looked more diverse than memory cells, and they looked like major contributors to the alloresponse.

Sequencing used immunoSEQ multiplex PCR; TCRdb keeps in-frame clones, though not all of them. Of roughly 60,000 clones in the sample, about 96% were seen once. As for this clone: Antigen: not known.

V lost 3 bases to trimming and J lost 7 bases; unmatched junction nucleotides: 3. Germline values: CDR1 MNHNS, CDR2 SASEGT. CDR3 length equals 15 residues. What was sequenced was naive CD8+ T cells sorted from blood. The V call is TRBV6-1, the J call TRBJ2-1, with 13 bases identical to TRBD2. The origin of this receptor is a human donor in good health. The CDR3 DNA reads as TGTGCCAGCAGTGAGGGACTAGCGGGGAGGAATGAGCAGTTCTTC. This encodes CASSEGLAGRNEQFF.